A single T cell receptor beta chain is shown here with its context. Sequencing libraries for TCR beta were prepared with iRepertoire HTBI primers and Arm-PCR of CDR3 regions. TCRdb processed the multiplex PCR reads anew with MiXCR; each CDR3 protein has one entry. Among under 500,000 distinct CDR3 sequences listed, less than 25% were seen once. The source of the sample is a study of regulatory T cells in long-lasting Graves disease. Sample time point: persistent/refractory GD, antithyroid drugs over 5 years with positive TRAb. Making the TCR library involved RNA that had been extracted from PBMCs. This receptor was identified in a female donor with Graves disease. This specimen was peripheral blood mononuclear cells (PBMCs), taken when the disease was refractory, from a patient treated with antithyroid drugs.

The CDR3 sequence: CASRDARTGWFSPEQYF. The DNA of the CDR3 is TGTGCCAGCAGAGACGCTCGGACAGGGTGGTTTTCACCCGAGCAGTACTTC. The gene calls are TRBV6-2 or TRBV6-3 and TRBJ2-7; 8 bases map to TRBD1. The CDR3 has 17 amino acids. Germline lookup yields CDR1 MNHEY and CDR2 SVGEGT. V gave up 6 bases and J gave up 6 bases; unmatched junction bases: 19.